This T cell receptor beta chain was observed in a study of identical twins. As regards this clonotype: Antigen: not known.

Deletions cut 5 bases from V and 3 bases from J, with 18 bases between. The germline V gene encodes CDR1 SGHDT and CDR2 YYEEEE. The CDR3 has 15 amino acids. Whole-study findings and limits: Invariant populations such as MAIT and iNKT cells could partly muddle zero-insertion analyses. The abundant beta clonotypes from cord blood had fewer insertions, and memory repertoires had none of this. Among out-of-frame alpha sequences shared by twins, low generation probability occurred in excess.

The cDNA had a unique molecular identifier and a template-switch universal primer site. In TCRdb, the 5' RACE reads were re-called with MiXCR into one record per CDR3 protein. The sample has a few hundred thousand distinct CDR3 sequences, 5% to 7% seen once. The data were also submitted as part of a second study, on T cells expressing NK-cell markers.

The sequence was obtained from a woman under 30 in good health. This chain uses TRBV5-6 with TRBJ2-7; maybe TRBD2 (6 bases). The sequenced material came from CD8+ T cells sorted from blood. In DNA, the CDR3 is TGTGCCAGCAGTCTCTACCGGGACTCAGACTACGAGCAGTACTTC. Translating gives CASSLYRDSDYEQYF.